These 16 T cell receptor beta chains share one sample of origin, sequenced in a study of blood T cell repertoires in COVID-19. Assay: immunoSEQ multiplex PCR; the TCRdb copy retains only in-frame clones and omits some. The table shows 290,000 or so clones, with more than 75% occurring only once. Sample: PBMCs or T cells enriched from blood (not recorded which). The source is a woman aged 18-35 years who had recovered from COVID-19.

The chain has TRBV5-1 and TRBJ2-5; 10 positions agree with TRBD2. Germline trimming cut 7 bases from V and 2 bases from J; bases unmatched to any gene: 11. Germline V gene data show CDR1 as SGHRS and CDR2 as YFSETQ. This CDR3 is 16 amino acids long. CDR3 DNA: TGCGCCAGCCTACGGGGGCTAGCGGGAGCTCAAGAGACCCAGTACTTC. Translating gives CASLRGLAGAQETQYF.

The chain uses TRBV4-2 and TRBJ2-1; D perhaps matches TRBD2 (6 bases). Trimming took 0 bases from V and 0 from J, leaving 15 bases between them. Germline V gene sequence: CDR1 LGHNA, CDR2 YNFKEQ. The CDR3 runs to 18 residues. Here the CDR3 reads CASSQDSGAGPSYNEQFF. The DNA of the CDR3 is TGTGCCAGCAGCCAAGATAGTGGCGCGGGGCCCTCCTACAATGAGCAGTTCTTC.

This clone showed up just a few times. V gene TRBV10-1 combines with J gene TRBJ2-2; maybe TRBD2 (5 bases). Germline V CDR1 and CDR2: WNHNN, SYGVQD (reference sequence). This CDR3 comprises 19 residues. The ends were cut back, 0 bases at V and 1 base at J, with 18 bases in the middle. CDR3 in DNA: TGCGCCAGCAGTGAGTCCCGTACTAGGAGTGGTGGGAACACCGGGGAGCTGTTTTTT. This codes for CASSESRTRSGGNTGELFF.

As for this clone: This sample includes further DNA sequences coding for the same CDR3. In nucleotides, the CDR3 is TGTGCCAGCAGTGAAGCGGGGGGAGTCGGGTATGGCTACACCTTC. The encoded protein is CASSEAGGVGYGYTF. This rearrangement joins TRBV6-1 to TRBJ1-2; possibly TRBD1 for D (5 bases). This CDR3 is 15 amino acids long. CDR1 is MNHNS, CDR2 SASEGT, per germline. V was shortened by 0 bases and J by 5 bases, with 13 bases between the two germline ends.

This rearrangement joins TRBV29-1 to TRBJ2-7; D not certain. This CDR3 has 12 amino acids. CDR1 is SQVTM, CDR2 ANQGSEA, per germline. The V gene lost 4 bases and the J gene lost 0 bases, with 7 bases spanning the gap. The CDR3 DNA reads TGCAGCGTTGCGGAGAACTCCTACGAGCAGTACTTC. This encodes CSVAENSYEQYF.

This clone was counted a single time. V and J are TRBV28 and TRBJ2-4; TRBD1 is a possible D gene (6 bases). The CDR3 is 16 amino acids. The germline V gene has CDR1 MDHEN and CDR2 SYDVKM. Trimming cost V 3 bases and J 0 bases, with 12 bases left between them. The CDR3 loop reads CASSFPGQLAKNIQYF. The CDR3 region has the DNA TGTGCCAGCAGTTTCCCTGGACAGCTAGCCAAAAACATTCAGTACTTC.

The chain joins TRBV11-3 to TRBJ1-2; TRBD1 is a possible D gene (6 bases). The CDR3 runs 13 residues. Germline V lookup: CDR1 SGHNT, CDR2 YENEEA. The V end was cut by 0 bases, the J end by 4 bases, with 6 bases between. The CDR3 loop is CASSLETGYGYTF. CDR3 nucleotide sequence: TGTGCCAGCAGCTTAGAGACAGGCTATGGCTACACCTTC. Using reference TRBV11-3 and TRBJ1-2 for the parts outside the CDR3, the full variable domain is EAGVVQSPRYKIIEKKQPVAFWCNPISGHNTLYWYLQNLGQGPELLIRYENEEAVDDSQLPKDRFSAERLKGVDSTLKIQPAELGDSAVYLCASSLETGYGYTFGSGTRLTVV.

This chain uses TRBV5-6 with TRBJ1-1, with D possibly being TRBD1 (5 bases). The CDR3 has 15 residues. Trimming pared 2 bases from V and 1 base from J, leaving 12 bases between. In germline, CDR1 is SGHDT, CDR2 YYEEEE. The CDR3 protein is CASSFPAGPNTEAFF. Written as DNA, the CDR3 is TGTGCCAGCAGCTTTCCGGCAGGGCCGAACACTGAAGCTTTCTTT.

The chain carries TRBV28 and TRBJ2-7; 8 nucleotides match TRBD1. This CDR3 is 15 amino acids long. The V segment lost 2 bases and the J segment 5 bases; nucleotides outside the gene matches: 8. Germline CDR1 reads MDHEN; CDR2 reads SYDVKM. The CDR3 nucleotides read TGTGCCAGCAGTTTAGTGGACAGGGCCTCGGACGAGCAGTACTTC. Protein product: CASSLVDRASDEQYF.

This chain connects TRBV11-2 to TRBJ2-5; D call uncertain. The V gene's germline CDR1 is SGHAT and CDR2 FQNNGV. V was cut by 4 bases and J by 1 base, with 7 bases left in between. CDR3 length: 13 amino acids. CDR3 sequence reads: CASSSVSQETQYF. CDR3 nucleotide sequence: TGTGCCAGCAGCTCCGTGTCCCAAGAGACCCAGTACTTC.

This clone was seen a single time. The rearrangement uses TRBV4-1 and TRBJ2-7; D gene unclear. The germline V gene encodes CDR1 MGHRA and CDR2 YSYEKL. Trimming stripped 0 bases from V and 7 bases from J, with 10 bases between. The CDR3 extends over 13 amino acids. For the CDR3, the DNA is TGCGCCAGCAGCCAAGATCTAGGATTAGAGCAGTACTTC. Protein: CASSQDLGLEQYF.

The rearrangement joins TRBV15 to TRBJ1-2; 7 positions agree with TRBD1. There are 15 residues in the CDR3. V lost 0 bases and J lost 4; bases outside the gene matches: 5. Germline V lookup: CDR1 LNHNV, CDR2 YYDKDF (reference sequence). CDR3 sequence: CATSRETGVLYGYTF. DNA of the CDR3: TGTGCCACCAGCAGAGAAACAGGGGTACTCTATGGCTACACCTTC.

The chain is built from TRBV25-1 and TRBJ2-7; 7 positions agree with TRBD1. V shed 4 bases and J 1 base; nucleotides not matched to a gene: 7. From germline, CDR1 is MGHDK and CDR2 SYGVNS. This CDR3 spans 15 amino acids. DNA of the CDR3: TGTGCCAGCAGTGCCCGAGACAGGGCATCCTACGAGCAGTACTTC. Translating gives CASSARDRASYEQYF.

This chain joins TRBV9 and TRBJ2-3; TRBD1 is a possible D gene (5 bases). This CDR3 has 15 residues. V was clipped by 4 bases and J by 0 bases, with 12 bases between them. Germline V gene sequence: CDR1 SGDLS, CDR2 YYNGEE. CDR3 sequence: CASSYTGRSTDTQYF. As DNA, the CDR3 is TGTGCCAGCAGCTACACAGGACGCAGCACAGATACGCAGTATTTT. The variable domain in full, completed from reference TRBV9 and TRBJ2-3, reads DSGVTQTPKHLITATGQRVTLRCSPRSGDLSVYWYQQSLDQGLQFLIQYYNGEERAKGNILERFSAQQFPDLHSELNLSSLELGDSALYFCASSYTGRSTDTQYFGPGTRLTVL.

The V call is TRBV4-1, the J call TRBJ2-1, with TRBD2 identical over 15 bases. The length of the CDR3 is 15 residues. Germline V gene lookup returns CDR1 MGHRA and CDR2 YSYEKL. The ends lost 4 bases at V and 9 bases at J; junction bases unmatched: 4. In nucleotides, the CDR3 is TGCGCCAGCAGCCCGGGACTAGCGGGGGGTGGTGAGCAGTTCTTC. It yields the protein CASSPGLAGGGEQFF.

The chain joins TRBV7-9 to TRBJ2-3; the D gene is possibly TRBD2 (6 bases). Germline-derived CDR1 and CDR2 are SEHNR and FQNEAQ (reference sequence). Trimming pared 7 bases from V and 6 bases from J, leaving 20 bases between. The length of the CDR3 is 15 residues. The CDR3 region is CASKFPTPGEDTQYF. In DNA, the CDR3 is TGTGCCAGCAAATTTCCGACCCCGGGGGAGGATACGCAGTATTTT.